The 21 T cell receptor beta chains reported below all come from one sample, sequenced in a study of T cell responses to AZD1222 COVID-19 vaccine. TCRdb's copy holds only in-frame clones and misses some; the assay was immunoSEQ multiplex PCR. The sample consists of around 250,000 clones, 90% to 95% of them appearing once. Sequencing was performed on peripheral blood, taken on day 0 of AZD1222 vaccination. The receptors come from an adult in good health.

The chain joins TRBV6-1 to TRBJ1-1; D gene unclear. From germline, CDR1 is MNHNS and CDR2 SASEGT. This CDR3 spans 13 amino acids. The V end lost 5 bases, the J end lost 2 bases, and 9 bases lay between the germline ends. The CDR3 bases are TGTGCCAGCAGTTCGGAGGGTAACACTGAAGCTTTCTTT. Its translation is CASSSEGNTEAFF.

This clone was seen a single time. The chain uses TRBV29-1 and TRBJ1-1; D call uncertain. V lost 4 bases and J 1 base, leaving 10 bases between the germline ends. CDR1 is SQVTM and CDR2 is ANQGSEA in the germline V gene. The CDR3 has 13 amino acids. CDR3 DNA: TGCAGCGTTGGTGGGCCTGAGAACACTGAAGCTTTCTTT. Its protein product is CSVGGPENTEAFF.

The chain links TRBV5-4 to TRBJ2-2; D is unclear. Trimming removed 2 bases from V and 3 bases from J, with 8 bases in between. CDR1 and CDR2 from the germline V gene are SGHNT and YYREEE (reference sequence). The CDR3 has 14 amino acids. In DNA form, the CDR3 reads TGTGCCAGCAGCTTAGAATTTGACACCGGGGAGCTGTTTTTT. Its protein product is CASSLEFDTGELFF.

The V gene is TRBV6-6, the J gene TRBJ1-2, with 7 bases fitting TRBD1. V trimming: 5 bases; J trimming: 4 bases; junction bases outside the gene matches: 7. Germline loops: CDR1 MNHNY, CDR2 SVGAGI (reference sequence). There are 14 residues in the CDR3. CDR3 in amino acids: CASSHGQASYGYTF. The CDR3 DNA reads TGTGCCAGCAGTCATGGACAGGCAAGCTATGGCTACACCTTC.

J is TRBJ2-1 and V is TRBV4-2, with a possible D match to TRBD2 (6 bases). Germline V gene data show CDR1 as LGHNA and CDR2 as YNFKEQ. The CDR3 spans 15 residues. V was trimmed by 4 bases and J by 4 bases, leaving 14 bases between them. The CDR3 DNA is TGTGCCAGCAGCCTCGTGCCTAGCGATTACAATGAGCAGTTCTTC. Protein product: CASSLVPSDYNEQFF.

The V and J genes are TRBV3-1 (or the pseudogene TRBV3-2) and TRBJ1-1; a weak D match, TRBD1 (6 bases). CDR1 and CDR2 from the germline V gene are LGHDT and YNNKEL (reference sequence). The CDR3 totals 14 residues. Trimming cost V 7 bases and J 4 bases, with 16 bases left between them. This CDR3 is CASNRGEGGTEAFF. CDR3 sequence (DNA): TGTGCCAGCAACCGCGGGGAGGGGGGCACTGAAGCTTTCTTT.

This clone was picked up one time. The chain uses TRBV25-1 and TRBJ1-1; tentatively, D is TRBD1 (5 bases). Between the trimmed V and J ends, which lost 4 bases and 5 bases, there was a span of 17 bases. The CDR3 runs 15 residues. From germline, CDR1 is MGHDK and CDR2 SYGVNS. CDR3 protein: CASSGYGAPETEAFF. The CDR3 bases are TGTGCCAGCAGTGGTTACGGGGCCCCCGAGACTGAAGCTTTCTTT. Full variable domain (remainder filled in from reference TRBV25-1 and TRBJ1-1): EADIYQTPRYLVIGTGKKITLECSQTMGHDKMYWYQQDPGMELHLIHYSYGVNSTEKGDLSSESTVSRIRTEHFPLTLESARPSHTSQYLCASSGYGAPETEAFFGQGTRLTVV.

V is TRBV19 and J is TRBJ2-2; D is perhaps TRBD1 (6 bases). The V gene's germline CDR1 is LNHDA and CDR2 SQIVND (reference sequence). V was clipped by 6 bases and J by 0 bases, with 11 bases between them. The CDR3 covers 15 residues. CDR3 in DNA: TGTGCCAGTAGGCAACAGGGTACGAACACCGGGGAGCTGTTTTTT. Translation: CASRQQGTNTGELFF. Filled out from reference TRBV19 and TRBJ2-2, the complete variable domain reads DGGITQSPKYLFRKEGQNVTLSCEQNLNHDAMYWYRQDPGQGLRLIYYSQIVNDFQKGDIAEGYSVSREKKESFPLTVTSAQKNPTAFYLCASRQQGTNTGELFFGEGSRLTVL.

In this sample, this clone turned up once. The chain is built from TRBV3-1 (or the pseudogene TRBV3-2) and TRBJ1-6, with a weak D call TRBD1 (6 bases). The CDR3 extends over 14 amino acids. Germline V lookup: CDR1 LGHDT, CDR2 YNNKEL (reference sequence). Deletions cut 2 bases from V and 7 bases from J, with 9 bases between. Written as DNA, the CDR3 is TGTGCCAGCAGCCAACCCGGACAGAATTCACCCCTCCACTTT. Translated, it gives CASSQPGQNSPLHF.

The V gene is TRBV6-4, the J gene TRBJ1-4; no definite D call. Germline V gene lookup returns CDR1 MRHNA and CDR2 SNTAGT. The germline V and J ends were trimmed by 0 bases and 0 bases, with 11 bases remaining between them. The CDR3 runs 17 residues. The CDR3 is CASSDSEPLTTNEKLFF. Written as DNA, the CDR3 is TGTGCCAGCAGTGACTCGGAACCACTCACAACTAATGAAAAACTGTTTTTT.

This clone occurred once. The chain recombines TRBV5-1 with TRBJ2-1; a weak D match, TRBD1 (5 bases). This CDR3 comprises 13 residues. With 3 bases removed from V and 6 bases from J, the gap between germline ends came to 10 bases. CDR1 SGHRS and CDR2 YFSETQ come from the germline V gene. The CDR3 region has the DNA TGCGCCAGCAGCTCGGACATTTTCAATGAGCAGTTCTTC. It translates to CASSSDIFNEQFF.

The V gene is TRBV20-1, the J gene TRBJ2-1; possible D gene TRBD1, 6 bases. The CDR3 has 14 residues. The V gene's germline CDR1 is DFQATT and CDR2 SNEGSKA (reference sequence). V gave up 3 bases and J gave up 6 bases, with 15 bases separating them. CDR3 region: CSASTGTRFNEQFF. CDR3 nucleotides: TGCAGTGCTAGTACTGGGACACGATTCAATGAGCAGTTCTTC.

The rearrangement links TRBV5-1 to TRBJ1-1; D possibly corresponds to TRBD1 (5 bases). CDR3 length: 14 amino acids. Between the trimmed V and J ends, which lost 0 bases and 3 bases, there was a span of 9 bases. Germline V gene data show CDR1 as SGHRS and CDR2 as YFSETQ. CDR3 sequence: CASSLGTHDTEAFF. The DNA of the CDR3 is TGCGCCAGCAGCTTGGGGACACACGACACTGAAGCTTTCTTT.

V is TRBV4-3 and J is TRBJ2-2; a weak D match, TRBD2 (6 bases). In germline, CDR1 is LGHNA, CDR2 YSLEER. V was pared by 0 bases and J by 4 bases, with 12 bases between. The CDR3 covers 16 residues. As DNA, the CDR3 is TGCGCCAGCAGCCAAGATGGGTTCGGGGGCACCGGGGAGCTGTTTTTT. Its protein is CASSQDGFGGTGELFF.

With regard to this clone: The same CDR3 arises from other DNA sequences in this sample as well. This rearrangement joins TRBV27 to TRBJ1-2; the D gene is possibly TRBD1 (5 bases). Germline CDR1 is MNHEY and CDR2 is SMNVEV (reference sequence). This CDR3 spans 13 amino acids. V lost 4 bases and J lost 5, with 11 bases in between. This CDR3 reads CASSSGGRYGYTF. The CDR3 DNA follows: TGTGCCAGCAGTTCCGGGGGGAGGTATGGCTACACCTTC.

The genes are TRBV10-1 and TRBJ1-3, with D unresolved. This CDR3 contains 14 residues. The V and J ends lost 5 bases and 0 bases respectively, with 8 bases between them. Germline CDR1 and CDR2: WNHNN and SYGVQD (reference sequence). The chain's CDR3 is CASSPDSSGNTIYF. The CDR3 region has the DNA TGCGCCAGCAGTCCCGATAGCTCTGGAAACACCATATATTTT.

The rearrangement joins TRBV5-5 to TRBJ1-6; 8 nucleotides match TRBD1. The CDR3 contains 16 residues. CDR1 and CDR2 from the germline V gene are SGHKS and YYEKEE (reference sequence). J gave up 9 bases and V 3 bases, and 11 bases lay outside the gene matches. The CDR3 DNA follows: TGTGCCAGCAGCTACCAGGACGACAGGGGCGCTTCACCCCTCCACTTT. The encoded protein is CASSYQDDRGASPLHF. Variable domain in full (rest from reference TRBV5-5 and TRBJ1-6): DAGVTQSPTHLIKTRGQQVTLRCSPISGHKSVSWYQQVLGQGPQFIFQYYEKEERGRGNFPDRFSARQFPNYSSELNVNALLLGDSALYLCASSYQDDRGASPLHFGNGTRLTVT.

V is TRBV3-1 (or the pseudogene TRBV3-2) and J is TRBJ2-1, with a possible D match to TRBD2 (5 bases). This CDR3 has 13 residues. Germline loops: CDR1 LGHDT, CDR2 YNNKEL (reference sequence). The V gene lost 3 bases and the J gene lost 15 bases, with 18 bases spanning the gap. DNA for the CDR3: TGTGCCAGCAGCCAGCCACTGAGCTCCGGGGTGTTCTTC. Translated, it gives CASSQPLSSGVFF.

The chain couples TRBV7-2 to TRBJ2-7; D not resolved. The CDR3 length is 12 residues. The germline V and J ends were trimmed by 5 bases and 8 bases, with 13 bases remaining between them. Germline V gene sequence: CDR1 SGHTA, CDR2 FQGNSA. The CDR3 nucleotides are TGTGCCAGCAGCGCCAGTCGAGCCAAGCAGTACTTC. Translated: CASSASRAKQYF.

The count of this clone is one. The rearrangement uses TRBV13 and TRBJ2-3; possibly TRBD2 for D (6 bases). V lost 1 base to trimming and J lost 4 bases, with 12 bases between them. The germline CDR1 and CDR2 sequences are PRHDT and FYEKMQ (reference sequence). The CDR3 is 15 amino acids. CDR3 bases: TGTGCCAGCAGCTTAGCGGGAGACTGGGCAGATACGCAGTATTTT. Translated, it gives CASSLAGDWADTQYF. Combining the CDR3 with reference TRBV13 and TRBJ2-3 gives the whole variable domain AAGVIQSPRHLIKEKRETATLKCYPIPRHDTVYWYQQGPGQDPQFLISFYEKMQSDKGSIPDRFSAQQFSDYHSELNMSSLELGDSALYFCASSLAGDWADTQYFGPGTRLTVL.

The chain joins TRBV24-1 to TRBJ2-7; D possibly uses TRBD1 or TRBD2 (7 bases each). Germline V CDR1 and CDR2: KGHDR, SFDVKD. The CDR3 contains 17 residues. The V and J ends lost 0 bases and 4 bases respectively, with 18 bases between them. The DNA of the CDR3 is TGTGCCACCAGTGATTTGGGACAGGCGAGCGGGGCGTACGAGCAGTACTTC. This sequence encodes CATSDLGQASGAYEQYF.